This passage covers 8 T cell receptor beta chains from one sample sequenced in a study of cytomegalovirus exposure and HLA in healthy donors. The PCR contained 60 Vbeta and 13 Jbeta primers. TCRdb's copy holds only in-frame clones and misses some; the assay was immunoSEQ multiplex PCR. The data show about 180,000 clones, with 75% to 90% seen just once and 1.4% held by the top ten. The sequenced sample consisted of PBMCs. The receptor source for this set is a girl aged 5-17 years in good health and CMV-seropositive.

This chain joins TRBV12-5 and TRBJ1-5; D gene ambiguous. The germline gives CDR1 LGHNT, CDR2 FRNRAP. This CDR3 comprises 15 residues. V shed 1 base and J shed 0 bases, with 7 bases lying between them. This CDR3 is CASGLGHYSNQPQHF. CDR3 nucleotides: TGTGCTAGTGGTTTGGGACATTATAGCAATCAGCCCCAGCATTTT.

CDR3 region: CASSDEGGASTEAFF. The CDR3, as DNA: TGTGCCAGCAGCGACGAGGGGGGGGCAAGTACTGAAGCTTTCTTT. The chain combines TRBV9 with TRBJ1-1; TRBD1 is a possible D gene (6 bases). This CDR3 has 15 amino acids. V was pared by 3 bases and J by 5 bases, with 17 bases between. CDR1 is SGDLS and CDR2 is YYNGEE in the germline V gene.

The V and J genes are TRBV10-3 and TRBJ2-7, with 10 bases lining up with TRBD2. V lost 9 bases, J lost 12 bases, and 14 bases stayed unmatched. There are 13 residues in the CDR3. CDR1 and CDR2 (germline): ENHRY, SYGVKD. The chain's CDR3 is CAMSGGVGTPWYF. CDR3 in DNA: TGTGCCATGAGCGGGGGGGTGGGCACCCCGTGGTACTTC.

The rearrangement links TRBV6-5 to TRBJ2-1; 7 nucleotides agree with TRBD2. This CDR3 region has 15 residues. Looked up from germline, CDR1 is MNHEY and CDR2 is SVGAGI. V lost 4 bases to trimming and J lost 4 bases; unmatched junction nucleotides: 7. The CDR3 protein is CASSSMTSPYNEQFF. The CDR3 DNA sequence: TGTGCCAGCAGTTCGATGACTAGCCCGTACAATGAGCAGTTCTTC.

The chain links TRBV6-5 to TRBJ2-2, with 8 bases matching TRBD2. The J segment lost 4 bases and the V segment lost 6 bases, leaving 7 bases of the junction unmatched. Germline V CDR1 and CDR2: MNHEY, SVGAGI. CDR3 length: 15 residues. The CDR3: CASRPGLVPTGELFF. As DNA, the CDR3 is TGTGCCAGCAGACCGGGACTAGTGCCCACCGGGGAGCTGTTTTTT.

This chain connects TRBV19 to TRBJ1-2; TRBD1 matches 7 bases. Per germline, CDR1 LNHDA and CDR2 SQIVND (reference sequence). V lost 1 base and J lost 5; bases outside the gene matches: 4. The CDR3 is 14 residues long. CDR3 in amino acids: CASSIGDSIYGYTF. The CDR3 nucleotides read TGTGCCAGTAGTATAGGGGACAGCATTTATGGCTACACCTTC.

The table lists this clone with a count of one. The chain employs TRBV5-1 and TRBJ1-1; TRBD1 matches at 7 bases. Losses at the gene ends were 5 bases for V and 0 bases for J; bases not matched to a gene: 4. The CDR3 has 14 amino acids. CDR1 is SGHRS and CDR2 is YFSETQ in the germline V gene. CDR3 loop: CASRKRGLNTEAFF. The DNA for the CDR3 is TGCGCCAGCAGAAAAAGGGGGCTGAACACTGAAGCTTTCTTT.

The CDR3 region has the DNA TGTGCCAGCAGTGAAGATTTCCAGCGGGAGGGCGACAATGAGCAGTTCTTC. Protein product: CASSEDFQREGDNEQFF. This chain joins TRBV25-1 and TRBJ2-1; 10 nucleotides align to TRBD2. V was pared by 2 bases and J by 5 bases, with 9 bases of the junction left unmatched. The CDR3 runs to 17 residues. Germline-derived CDR1 and CDR2 are MGHDK and SYGVNS.